This T cell receptor beta chain originates from a study of cytomegalovirus exposure and HLA in healthy donors. Trimming took 6 bases from V and 8 from J, leaving 13 bases between them. This CDR3 spans 12 amino acids. Germline V lookup: CDR1 MDHEN, CDR2 SYDVKM. About this clone itself: Its specificity is not known.

Study-level findings and limits: V segments that were indistinguishable, TRBV6-2 and TRBV6-3 among them, were omitted from analysis.

At the time of sampling, donors were nominally healthy, though unrecorded immune exposures were likely. It was with 60 Vbeta and 13 Jbeta primers that the PCR ran. In the original workflow: An analysis performed later counted roughly 79 million unique TCR beta chains (roughly 11 million of them shared). TCRdb keeps only in-frame clones here, not all; method: immunoSEQ multiplex PCR. The V and J calls and clone size were taken over from that table, and D and trimming were inferred from the DNA. Seen here are fewer than 250,000 clones, roughly 80% observed once, and the top ten hold approximately 2.1%.

The sequence was obtained from a woman in her 30s in good health and CMV-seropositive. The sample consisted of PBMCs. V is TRBV28 and J is TRBJ1-1; a weak D match, TRBD1 (6 bases). The CDR3: CASSSPGTEAFF. Written as DNA, the CDR3 is TGTGCCAGCAGCTCCCCCGGGACAGAAGCTTTCTTT.